This T cell receptor beta chain is drawn from a study of identical twins. Study-wide findings and caveats: Zero-insertion analyses might be partly confounded by invariant T cells like MAIT and iNKT. Models underestimated TCR alpha sharing (out-of-frame) in monozygotic twins.

Ten or more counts support this clonotype. No antigen is known for it. TCRdb independently ran MiXCR on the 5' RACE reads; one entry per CDR3 protein. Among some 900,000 distinct CDR3 sequences listed, 10% to 15% were seen once. These data are also associated with another study on yellow fever vaccine responses in identical twins.

This TCR was sampled from a woman aged 18-29 years in good health. Sequenced input: PBMCs.

The CDR3 sequence: CASSFRGGEYNEQFF. Written as DNA, the CDR3 is TGTGCCAGCAGTTTCCGGGGAGGGGAATACAATGAGCAGTTCTTC. The chain joins TRBV12-3 or TRBV12-4 to TRBJ2-1, with 7 positions matching TRBD2. Germline trimming cut 3 bases from V and 4 bases from J; bases unmatched to any gene: 6. This CDR3 comprises 15 residues.